This T cell receptor beta chain was obtained from a study of blood T cell repertoires in COVID-19. Study-level background: COVID-19 samples, acute and convalescent, were from the United States, Italy and Spain. In each case, the material was cDNA or gDNA derived from T cells, B-cell-depleted T cells, or PBMCs.

Methods used by the authors: Amplified reference gene primers provided the basis for estimating nucleated cell counts. Profiling relied on immunoSEQ multiplex PCR, and the TCRdb table lists in-frame clones only, not all of them. V, J and clone size are those of that table, while D and trimming were read from the DNA. The table has 300,000 to 400,000 clones, around 87% seen once. V lost 0 bases, J lost 0 bases, and 18 bases lay in between. The germline gives CDR1 LGHDT, CDR2 YNNKEL (reference sequence). The CDR3 sequence is 18 residues long. Material: peripheral blood. The chain links TRBV3-1 (or the pseudogene TRBV3-2) to TRBJ2-7, with a possible D match to TRBD2 (5 bases). The TCR originated in a woman in her forties or fifties who had recovered from COVID-19. CDR3 residues: CASSQELDEGVSSYEQYF. CDR3 nucleotides: TGTGCCAGCAGCCAAGAGTTGGACGAGGGCGTTAGCTCCTACGAGCAGTACTTC.